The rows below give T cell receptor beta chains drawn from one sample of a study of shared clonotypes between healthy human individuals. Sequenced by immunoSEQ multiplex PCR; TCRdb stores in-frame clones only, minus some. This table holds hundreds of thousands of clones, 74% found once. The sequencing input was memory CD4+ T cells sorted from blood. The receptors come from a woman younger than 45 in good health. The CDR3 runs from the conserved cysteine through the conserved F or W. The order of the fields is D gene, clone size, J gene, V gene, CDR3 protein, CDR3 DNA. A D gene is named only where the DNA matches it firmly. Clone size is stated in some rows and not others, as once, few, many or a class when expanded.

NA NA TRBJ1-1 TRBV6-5 CASSYSAKDEAFF TGTGCCAGCAGTTACTCGGCGAAGGATGAAGCTTTCTTT
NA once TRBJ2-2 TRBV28 CASTPGLNTGELFF TGTGCCAGCACCCCCGGACTAAACACCGGGGAGCTGTTTTTT
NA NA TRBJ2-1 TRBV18 CASSPPGLDEQFF TGTGCCAGCTCACCACCCGGGTTAGATGAGCAGTTCTTC
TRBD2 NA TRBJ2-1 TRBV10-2 CASSDPFSGAPGDEQFF TGCGCCAGCAGTGACCCGTTTAGCGGGGCCCCCGGGGATGAGCAGTTCTTC
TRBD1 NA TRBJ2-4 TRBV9 CASSVAWQGVAKNIQYF TGTGCCAGCAGCGTAGCGTGGCAGGGGGTAGCCAAAAACATTCAGTACTTC
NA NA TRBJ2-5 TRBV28 CASSKDGVQETQYF TGTGCCAGCTCCAAGGACGGAGTCCAAGAGACCCAGTACTTC
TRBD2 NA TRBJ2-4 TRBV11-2 CASSFLGGRGNIQYF TGTGCCAGCAGCTTTTTGGGCGGGAGAGGGAACATTCAGTACTTC
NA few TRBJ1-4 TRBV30 CAWSLGEKLFF TGTGCCTGGAGTCTGGGAGAAAAACTGTTTTTT
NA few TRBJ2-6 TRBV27 CASSFTGANVLTF TGTGCCAGCAGTTTCACTGGGGCCAACGTCCTGACTTTC
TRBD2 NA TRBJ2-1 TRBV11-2 CASSFTSGDNEQFF TGTGCCAGCAGCTTTACTAGCGGGGACAATGAGCAGTTCTTC
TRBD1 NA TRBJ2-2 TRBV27 CASSPWTGANTGELFF TGTGCCAGCAGTCCATGGACAGGCGCGAACACCGGGGAGCTGTTTTTT
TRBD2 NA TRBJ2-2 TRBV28 CASSLIGGSISGELFF TGTGCCAGCAGTTTAATCGGCGGGAGTATCTCCGGGGAGCTGTTTTTT
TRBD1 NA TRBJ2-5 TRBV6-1 CASSEAGQGYETQYF TGTGCCAGCAGTGAAGCGGGACAGGGGTACGAGACCCAGTACTTC
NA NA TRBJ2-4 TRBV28 CASSRGPKNIQYF TGTGCCAGCAGTCGAGGACCCAAAAACATTCAGTACTTC
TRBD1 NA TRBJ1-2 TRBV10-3 CAIKGQGADYGYTF TGTGCCATCAAAGGACAGGGGGCGGACTATGGCTACACCTTC
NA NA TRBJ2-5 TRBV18 CASSPVSAQETQYF TGTGCCAGCTCACCTGTGTCGGCCCAAGAGACCCAGTACTTC
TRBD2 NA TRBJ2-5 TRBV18 CASSPPGLAGRQETQYF TGTGCCAGCTCACCTCCGGGACTAGCGGGACGGCAAGAGACCCAGTACTTC
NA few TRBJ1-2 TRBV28 CASSPPVGTNYGYTF TGTGCCAGCAGTCCCCCCGTGGGAACTAACTATGGCTACACCTTC
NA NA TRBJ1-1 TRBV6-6 CASSYSGGEAFF TGTGCCAGCAGTTACTCGGGGGGGGAAGCTTTCTTT
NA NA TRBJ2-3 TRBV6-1 CASSELGDTQYF TGTGCCAGCAGTGAGTTAGGAGATACGCAGTATTTT
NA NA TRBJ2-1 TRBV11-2 CASSLGDWGRFF TGTGCCAGCAGCTTAGGGGACTGGGGACGGTTCTTC
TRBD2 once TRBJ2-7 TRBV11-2 CASSGTSGSYEQYF TGTGCCAGCAGCGGGACTAGCGGTTCCTACGAGCAGTACTTC
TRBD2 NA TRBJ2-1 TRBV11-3 CASSPGRAGLAGSDEQFF TGTGCCAGCAGCCCTGGCAGGGCGGGACTAGCGGGATCCGATGAGCAGTTCTTC
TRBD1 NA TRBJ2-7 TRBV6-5 CASSYDRDYEQYF TGTGCCAGCAGTTATGACAGGGATTACGAGCAGTACTTC
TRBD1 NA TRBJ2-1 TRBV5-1 CASSLAEQGTLIF TGCGCCAGCAGCTTGGCCGAACAGGGGACGTTGATCTTC
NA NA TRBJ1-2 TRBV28 CASSLPTPNYGYTF TGTGCCAGCAGTTTACCGACACCAAACTATGGCTACACCTTC
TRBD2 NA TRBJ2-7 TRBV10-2 CASSEVLAGGSWSYEQYF TGCGCCAGCAGTGAAGTTCTAGCGGGAGGGTCATGGTCCTACGAGCAGTACTTC
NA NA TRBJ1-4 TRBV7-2 CASSSDSGDEKLFF TGTGCCAGCAGCTCGGACAGCGGGGACGAAAAACTGTTTTTT
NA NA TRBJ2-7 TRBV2 CASSEVEGYGEQYF TGTGCCAGCAGTGAAGTAGAGGGGTATGGCGAGCAGTACTTC
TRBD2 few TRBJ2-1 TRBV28 CASSSPTSGSTYNEQFF TGTGCCAGCAGTTCCCCGACTAGCGGGAGCACCTACAATGAGCAGTTCTTC
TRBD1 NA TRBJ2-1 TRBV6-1 CASRIGQARGNEQFF TGTGCCAGCAGAATAGGACAGGCTCGAGGCAATGAGCAGTTCTTC
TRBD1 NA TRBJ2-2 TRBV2 CASKPGQANTGELFF TGTGCCAGCAAACCCGGACAGGCGAACACCGGGGAGCTGTTTTTT
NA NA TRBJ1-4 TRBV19 CASSITATNEKLFF TGTGCCAGTAGTATTACGGCAACTAATGAAAAACTGTTTTTT
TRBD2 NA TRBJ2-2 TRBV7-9 CASSLGLAGVETGELFF TGTGCCAGCAGCCTCGGACTAGCGGGAGTAGAGACCGGGGAGCTGTTTTTT
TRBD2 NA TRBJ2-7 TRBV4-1 CASSQESAGGPYEQYF TGCGCCAGCAGCCAAGAATCGGCGGGAGGGCCCTACGAGCAGTACTTC
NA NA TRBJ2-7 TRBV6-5 CASRRTGRYEQYF TGTGCCAGCAGGAGAACGGGCCGCTACGAGCAGTACTTC
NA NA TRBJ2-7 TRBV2 CASAPLSVSSYEQYF TGTGCCAGCGCTCCCCTCAGTGTCAGCTCCTACGAGCAGTACTTC
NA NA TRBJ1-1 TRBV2 CASSAVPQRYTEAFF TGTGCCAGCAGTGCCGTACCTCAGCGGTACACTGAAGCTTTCTTT
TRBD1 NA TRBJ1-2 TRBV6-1 CASSAVDRGPVYGYTF TGTGCCAGCAGTGCCGTGGACAGGGGGCCAGTCTATGGCTACACCTTC
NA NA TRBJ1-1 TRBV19 CASRASEPGSGPHEAFF TGTGCCAGTAGAGCGTCGGAGCCAGGGTCGGGTCCTCATGAAGCTTTCTTT
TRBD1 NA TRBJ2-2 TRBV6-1 CASSEDRGNTGELFF TGTGCCAGCAGTGAAGACAGGGGGAACACCGGGGAGCTGTTTTTT
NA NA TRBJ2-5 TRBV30 CAWSVGGTQYF TGTGCCTGGAGTGTAGGAGGGACCCAGTACTTC
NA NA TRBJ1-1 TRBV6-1 CASMSFMNTEAFF TGTGCCAGCATGTCTTTCATGAACACTGAAGCTTTCTTT
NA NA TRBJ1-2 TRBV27 CASSLSMESGYTF TGTGCCAGCAGTTTATCTATGGAGTCGGGCTACACCTTC
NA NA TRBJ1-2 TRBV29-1 CSVEYGQNNYGYTF TGCAGCGTGGAATATGGACAAAATAACTATGGCTACACCTTC
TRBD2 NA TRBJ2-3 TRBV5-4 CASGLAGGRADTQYF TGTGCCAGCGGCTTAGCGGGAGGGAGGGCAGATACGCAGTATTTT
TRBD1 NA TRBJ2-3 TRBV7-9 CASSGGTGDVDTQYF TGTGCCAGCAGCGGCGGGACAGGGGATGTAGATACGCAGTATTTT
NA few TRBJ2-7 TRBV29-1 CSVEVQGAYEQYF TGCAGCGTTGAGGTGCAGGGCGCATACGAGCAGTACTTC
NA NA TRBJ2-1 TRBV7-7 CASSPGGGDRTGTSSYNEQFF TGTGCCAGCAGCCCCGGGGGCGGGGACAGGACCGGGACTAGCTCCTACAATGAGCAGTTCTTC
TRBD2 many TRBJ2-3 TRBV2 CASRPLAGRGDTQYF TGTGCCAGCAGACCACTAGCGGGTCGTGGAGATACGCAGTATTTT
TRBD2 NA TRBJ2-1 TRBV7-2 CASSSGLAGGLGQFF TGTGCCAGCAGCTCGGGACTAGCGGGAGGGCTGGGCCAGTTCTTC
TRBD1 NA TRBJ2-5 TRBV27 CASSLTGTGKETQYF TGTGCCAGCAGTCTCACCGGGACAGGGAAAGAGACCCAGTACTTC
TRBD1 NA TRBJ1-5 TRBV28 CASRRRGQGNNQPQHF TGTGCCAGCAGACGTCGGGGACAGGGGAACAATCAGCCCCAGCATTTT